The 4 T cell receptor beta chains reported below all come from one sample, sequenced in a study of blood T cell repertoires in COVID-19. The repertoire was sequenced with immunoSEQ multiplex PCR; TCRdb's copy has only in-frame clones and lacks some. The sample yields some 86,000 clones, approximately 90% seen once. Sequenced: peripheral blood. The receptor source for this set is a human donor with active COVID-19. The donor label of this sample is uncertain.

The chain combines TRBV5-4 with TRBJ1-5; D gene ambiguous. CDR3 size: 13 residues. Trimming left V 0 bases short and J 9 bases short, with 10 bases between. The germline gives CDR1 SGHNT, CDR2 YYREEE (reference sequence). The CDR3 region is CASSLAPDSPQHF. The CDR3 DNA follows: TGTGCCAGCAGCTTGGCCCCAGATTCGCCCCAGCATTTT.

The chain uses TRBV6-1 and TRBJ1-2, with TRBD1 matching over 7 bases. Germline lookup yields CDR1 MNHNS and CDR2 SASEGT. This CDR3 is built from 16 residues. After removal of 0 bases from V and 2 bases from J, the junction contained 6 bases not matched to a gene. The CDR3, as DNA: TGTGCCAGCAGTGAAGCATCAGACAGGGAAAACTATGGCTACACCTTC. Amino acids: CASSEASDRENYGYTF.

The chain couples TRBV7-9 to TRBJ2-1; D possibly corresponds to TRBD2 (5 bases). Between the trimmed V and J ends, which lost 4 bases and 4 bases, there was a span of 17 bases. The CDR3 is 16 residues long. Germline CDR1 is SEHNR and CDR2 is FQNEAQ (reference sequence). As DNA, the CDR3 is TGTGCCAGCAGCTCAAGTGTCAAAGCGGATTACAATGAGCAGTTCTTC. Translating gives CASSSSVKADYNEQFF.

The CDR3 loop is CASSLETVSYEQYF. As DNA, the CDR3 is TGTGCCAGCAGCTTAGAAACAGTTTCCTACGAGCAGTACTTC. V and J are TRBV11-2 and TRBJ2-7, with unresolved D. Trimming cost V 0 bases and J 1 base, with 7 bases left between them. The CDR3 contains 14 residues. Germline V gives CDR1 SGHAT, CDR2 FQNNGV.